The 7 T cell receptor beta chains listed next were all sequenced from one sample in a study of T cells after yellow fever vaccination (dated by TCRdb to 2018 to 2020). Libraries were constructed by 5' RACE. Instrument used: Illumina NovaSeq 6000. TCRdb reran the public reads through fastp at Q25 and MiXCR, keeping productive beta chains. Rows are unified per CDR3 protein, each entry keeping the most common DNA and genes. This sample gives under 150,000 distinct CDR3 sequences in total; about 16% of them show up just once. The ten largest clones capture 43% of the sample. Per the publication, the treatment or condition label means: live attenuated yellow fever vaccine strain. Specimen: CD8+ T cells sorted from PBMCs, collected 5 days after the yellow fever booster vaccination. These TCRs come from a man younger than 35 who received the YFV17D yellow fever vaccine.

This chain connects TRBV6-2 or TRBV6-3 to TRBJ2-2; no definite D call. This CDR3 region has 16 residues. Germline CDR1 MNHEY, CDR2 SVGEGT. Trimming took 0 bases from V and 6 from J, leaving 14 bases between them. The CDR3: CASSYSIGWASGELFF. DNA of the CDR3: TGTGCCAGCAGTTACTCGATAGGGTGGGCCTCCGGGGAGCTGTTTTTT.

This clonotype has a count of ten or more. The chain is built from TRBV6-5 and TRBJ2-7; D possibly corresponds to TRBD2 (5 bases). Germline CDR1 MNHEY, CDR2 SVGAGI. The CDR3 runs 19 residues. V lost 6 bases and J 2 bases, leaving 29 bases between the germline ends. The CDR3 coding sequence is TGTGCCAGCAGCCTAGTTCGTGCCGCGTGGAGGAACGGCGCCTACGAGCAGTACGTC. Residues: CASSLVRAAWRNGAYEQYV.

This clonotype appeared a few times. This chain joins TRBV15 and TRBJ1-5; D remains unclear. CDR1 and CDR2 (germline): LNHNV, YYDKDF (reference sequence). This CDR3 is 16 amino acids long. Deletions cut 1 base from V and 0 bases from J, with 10 bases between. CDR3 nucleotide sequence: TGTGCCACCAGCAGAGGGGCAGCTTATAGCAATCAGCCCCAGCATTTT. This translates into CATSRGAAYSNQPQHF.

There are a few counts of this clonotype. The V call is TRBV7-9, the J call TRBJ2-3; no reliable D call. Trimming pared 1 base from V and 2 bases from J, leaving 13 bases between. Germline CDR1 reads SEHNR; CDR2 reads FQNEAQ (reference sequence). The CDR3 runs to 16 residues. The CDR3 sequence: CASSLGQAAFTDTQYF. CDR3 in DNA: TGTGCCAGCAGCTTAGGGCAGGCCGCTTTCACAGATACGCAGTATTTT.

The J gene is TRBJ2-3, the V gene TRBV7-2; unclear D gene. This CDR3 contains 14 residues. Germline CDR1 is SGHTA and CDR2 is FQGNSA. The V and J ends lost 2 bases and 2 bases respectively, with 8 bases between them. The CDR3 loop reads CASSLLGVTDTQYF. The CDR3 region has the DNA TGTGCCAGCAGCTTACTGGGCGTCACAGATACGCAGTATTTT.

This clonotype turned up a few times. The chain couples TRBV2 to TRBJ2-1; D gene uncertain. V was clipped by 10 bases and J by 7 bases, with 14 bases between them. The germline CDR1 and CDR2 sequences are SNHLY and FYNNEI. There are 12 residues in the CDR3. CDR3 sequence: CAIRRGRNEQFF. CDR3 coding DNA: TGTGCCATACGCCGAGGACGAAATGAGCAGTTCTTC.

This clonotype occurred a few times. The chain employs TRBV9 and TRBJ1-1, with a weak D call TRBD1 (5 bases). CDR1 is SGDLS and CDR2 is YYNGEE in the germline V gene. There are 14 residues in the CDR3. V dropped 0 bases and J dropped 3 bases, with 9 bases sitting between them. The CDR3 sequence: CASSVDGGDTEAFF. The CDR3 nucleotides are TGTGCCAGCAGCGTAGACGGGGGGGACACTGAAGCTTTCTTT.